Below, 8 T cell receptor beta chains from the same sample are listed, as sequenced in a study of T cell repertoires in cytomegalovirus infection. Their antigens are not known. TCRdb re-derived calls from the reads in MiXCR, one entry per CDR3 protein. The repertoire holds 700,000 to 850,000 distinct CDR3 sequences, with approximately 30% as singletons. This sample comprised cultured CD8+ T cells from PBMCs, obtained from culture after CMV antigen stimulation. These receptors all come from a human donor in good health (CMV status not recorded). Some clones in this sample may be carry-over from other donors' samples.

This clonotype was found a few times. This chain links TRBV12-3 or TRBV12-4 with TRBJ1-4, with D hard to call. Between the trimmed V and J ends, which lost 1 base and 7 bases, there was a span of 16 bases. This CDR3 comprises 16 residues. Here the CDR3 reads CASSLGTDVGGEKLFF. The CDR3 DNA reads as TGTGCCAGCAGTTTAGGGACCGATGTTGGCGGTGAAAAACTGTTTTTT.

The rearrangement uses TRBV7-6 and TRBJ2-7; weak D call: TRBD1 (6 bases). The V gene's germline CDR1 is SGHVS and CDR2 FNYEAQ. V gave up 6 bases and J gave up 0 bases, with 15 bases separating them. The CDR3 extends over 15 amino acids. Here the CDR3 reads CASSLTDRSSYEQYF. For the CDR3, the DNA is TGTGCCAGCAGTTTAACCGACAGGTCCTCCTACGAGCAGTACTTC.

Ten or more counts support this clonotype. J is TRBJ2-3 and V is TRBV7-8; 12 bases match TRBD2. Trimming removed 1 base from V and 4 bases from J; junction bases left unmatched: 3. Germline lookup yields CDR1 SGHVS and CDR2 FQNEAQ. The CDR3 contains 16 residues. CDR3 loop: CASSLGLAGGPDTQYF. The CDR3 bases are TGTGCCAGCAGCTTAGGGCTAGCGGGGGGGCCAGATACGCAGTATTTT.

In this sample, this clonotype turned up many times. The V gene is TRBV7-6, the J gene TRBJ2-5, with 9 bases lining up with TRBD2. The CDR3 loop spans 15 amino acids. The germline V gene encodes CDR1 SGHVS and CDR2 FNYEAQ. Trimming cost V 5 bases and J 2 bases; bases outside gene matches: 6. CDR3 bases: TGTGCCAGCAGCCAGACAGCGGGGGGACAAGAGACCCAGTACTTC. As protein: CASSQTAGGQETQYF.

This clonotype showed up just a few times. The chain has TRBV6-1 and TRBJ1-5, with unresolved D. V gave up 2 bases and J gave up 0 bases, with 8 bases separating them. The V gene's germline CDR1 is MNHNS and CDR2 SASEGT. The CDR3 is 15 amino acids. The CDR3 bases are TGTGCCAGCAGTGAATCCCCCTATAGCAATCAGCCCCAGCATTTT. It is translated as CASSESPYSNQPQHF.

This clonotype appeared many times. In DNA form, the CDR3 reads TGTGCCAGCAGCTTCCTCCGGGACGAAGAGACCCAGTACTTC. Translated, it gives CASSFLRDEETQYF. The chain has TRBV7-9 and TRBJ2-5; TRBD1 or TRBD2 may be the D gene (5 bases each). Per the germline V gene, CDR1 is SEHNR and CDR2 is FQNEAQ (reference sequence). The germline V and J ends were trimmed by 3 bases and 3 bases, with 11 bases remaining between them. This CDR3 has 14 amino acids.

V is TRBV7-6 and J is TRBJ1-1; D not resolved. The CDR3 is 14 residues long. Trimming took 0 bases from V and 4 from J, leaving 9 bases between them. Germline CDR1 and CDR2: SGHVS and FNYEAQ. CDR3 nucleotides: TGTGCCAGCAGCTTAGCGGTGGTAGGCACTGAAGCTTTCTTT. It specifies CASSLAVVGTEAFF.

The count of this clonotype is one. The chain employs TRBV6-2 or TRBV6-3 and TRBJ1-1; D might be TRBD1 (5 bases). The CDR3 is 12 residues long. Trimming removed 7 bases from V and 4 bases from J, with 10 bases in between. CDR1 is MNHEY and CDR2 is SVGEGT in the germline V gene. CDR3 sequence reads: CASKQGTTEAFF. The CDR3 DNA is TGTGCCAGCAAGCAGGGTACCACTGAAGCTTTCTTT.